Below are 22 T cell receptor beta chains sequenced from a single sample in a study of regulatory T cells in long-lasting Graves disease. Time point in this sample: persistent/refractory GD, antithyroid drugs over 5 years with positive TRAb. RNA extracted from PBMCs served as the sequencing template. Building of the TCR beta libraries involved iRepertoire HTBI primers and Arm-PCR of CDR3 regions. In TCRdb, the multiplex PCR reads were re-called with MiXCR into one record per CDR3 protein. The sample holds about 340,000 distinct CDR3 sequences, about 18% seen once. The starting material was peripheral blood mononuclear cells (PBMCs), obtained when the disease was refractory, from a patient treated with antithyroid drugs. The origin of the receptors is a female donor with Graves disease.

This clonotype came up many times. The rearrangement joins TRBV12-3 or TRBV12-4 to TRBJ1-4; D is unresolved. V lost 0 bases and J lost 7, with 6 bases in between. The CDR3 sequence is 13 residues long. The CDR3 loop reads CASSLARVEKLFF. In DNA form, the CDR3 reads TGTGCCAGCAGTTTAGCGCGGGTTGAAAAACTGTTTTTT.

V gene TRBV3-1 combines with J gene TRBJ1-1; D possibly corresponds to TRBD1 (6 bases). CDR1 and CDR2 from the germline V gene are LGHDT and YNNKEL (reference sequence). The CDR3 is 13 amino acids. V gave up 6 bases and J gave up 3 bases, with 11 bases separating them. CDR3 DNA: TGTGCCAGCAGGGACGGACAGTACACTGAAGCTTTCTTT. As protein: CASRDGQYTEAFF.

J is TRBJ1-2 and V is TRBV7-9, with TRBD1 as a possible D gene (5 bases). Germline assignment: CDR1 SEHNR and CDR2 FQNEAQ (reference sequence). The CDR3 spans 17 residues. V was cut by 0 bases and J by 0 bases, with 14 bases left in between. The CDR3 sequence is CASSLAGRGPSNYGYTF. In DNA, the CDR3 is TGTGCCAGCAGCTTAGCGGGGAGGGGACCGTCTAACTATGGCTACACCTTC.

This clonotype occurred many times. The rearrangement links TRBV28 to TRBJ1-3; D ambiguous. Per the germline V gene, CDR1 is MDHEN and CDR2 is SYDVKM. The CDR3 has 15 residues. The germline V and J ends were trimmed by 2 bases and 0 bases, with 8 bases remaining between them. The CDR3 sequence is CASSLPSGSGNTIYF. For the CDR3, the DNA is TGTGCCAGCAGTTTACCGTCAGGCTCTGGAAACACCATATATTTT.

This clonotype occurred many times. This chain connects TRBV28 to TRBJ2-7, with D possibly being TRBD2 (5 bases). The germline V and J ends were trimmed by 4 bases and 1 base, with 17 bases remaining between them. The CDR3 length is 16 residues. Germline V gene data show CDR1 as MDHEN and CDR2 as SYDVKM. CDR3 protein: CASSSAALAQSYEQYF. The CDR3 DNA is TGTGCCAGCAGTTCTGCCGCCTTAGCGCAATCCTACGAGCAGTACTTC.

Ten or more counts support this clonotype. The chain carries TRBV11-2 and TRBJ2-7; D is possibly TRBD1 (5 bases). The CDR3 spans 13 residues. Germline CDR1 SGHAT, CDR2 FQNNGV. Trimming removed 5 bases from V and 3 bases from J, with 11 bases in between. CDR3 coding DNA: TGTGCCAGCAGCCCAGGGTACAGCTACGAGCAGTACTTC. Protein: CASSPGYSYEQYF.

Of note for this clonotype: With a much larger clone just one base away, this may be a read error. The V and J genes are TRBV27 and TRBJ1-2; 9 nucleotides match TRBD1. Per germline, CDR1 MNHEY and CDR2 SMNVEV (reference sequence). The CDR3 is 17 amino acids. The DNA of the CDR3 is TGTGCCAGCACCCCGGGACAGGGATTACCGCTTAACTATGGCTGCACCTTC. Protein product: CASTPGQGLPLNYGCTF.

A few counts support this clonotype. V is TRBV4-2 and J is TRBJ2-7; tentatively, D is TRBD2 (5 bases). Trimming left V 0 bases short and J 2 bases short, with 8 bases between. The CDR3 runs 14 residues. Germline lookup yields CDR1 LGHNA and CDR2 YNFKEQ. CDR3 sequence (DNA): TGTGCCAGCAGCCAAGATAAGGGAGCCTACGAGCAGTACTTC. It translates to CASSQDKGAYEQYF.

This clonotype was detected a few times. The chain employs TRBV6-1 and TRBJ1-4, with a tentative D call TRBD1 (5 bases). V lost 2 bases, J lost 8 bases, and 12 bases lay in between. The CDR3 covers 14 residues. Germline lookup yields CDR1 MNHNS and CDR2 SASEGT. The chain's CDR3 is CASSEKGRGEKLFF. CDR3 sequence (DNA): TGTGCCAGCAGTGAAAAGGGGCGCGGAGAAAAACTGTTTTTT.

This chain links TRBV12-3 or TRBV12-4 with TRBJ2-1; 7 nucleotides line up with TRBD2. This CDR3 has 14 amino acids. V lost 5 bases, J lost 4 bases, and 5 bases stayed unmatched. The CDR3 loop is CASSGGDFYNEQFF. The CDR3 DNA reads as TGTGCCAGCAGTGGGGGGGACTTTTACAATGAGCAGTTCTTC.

Turning to this clonotype: A junction end diverges from the germline sequence, so it may reflect a read error. This rearrangement joins TRBV5-1 to TRBJ1-6; no clear D gene. This CDR3 is built from 17 residues. Germline V gives CDR1 SGHRS, CDR2 YFSETQ. In DNA, the CDR3 is TGCGCCAGCAGCTTGGGCCTTTCGAGCTCCTATAATTCACCCTTCCACTTT. This translates into CASSLGLSSSYNSPFHF. Filled out from reference TRBV5-1 and TRBJ1-6, the complete variable domain reads KAGVTQTPRYLIKTRGQQVTLSCSPISGHRSVSWYQQTPGQGLQFLFEYFSETQRNKGNFPGRFSGRQFSNSRSEMNVSTLELGDSALYLCASSLGLSSSYNSPFHFGNGTRLTVT.

This clonotype was seen a few times. The chain links TRBV6-2 or TRBV6-3 to TRBJ1-2, with 7 bases aligning to TRBD1. The CDR3 sequence is 14 residues long. Per germline, CDR1 MNHEY and CDR2 SVGEGT. V gave up 5 bases and J gave up 4 bases; unmatched junction bases: 7. The CDR3 nucleotides read TGTGCCAGCAGTGAGGCAGGGGGAACCTATGGCTACACCTTC. Translating gives CASSEAGGTYGYTF.

This rearrangement joins TRBV12-3 or TRBV12-4 to TRBJ2-1; 8 positions match TRBD2. V lost 8 bases and J lost 7; bases outside the gene matches: 4. This CDR3 spans 12 amino acids. CDR3 residues: CASSRGGNEQFF. The CDR3 DNA sequence: TGTGCCAGCTCCCGGGGGGGGAATGAGCAGTTCTTC.

This clonotype has a count of ten or more. The V call is TRBV28, the J call TRBJ2-7; D is possibly TRBD2 (6 bases). Trimming stripped 5 bases from V and 3 bases from J, with 14 bases between. The length of the CDR3 is 14 residues. The germline gives CDR1 MDHEN, CDR2 SYDVKM. CDR3 bases: TGTGCCAGCAGTGCGCGACTGGGAGGCTACGAGCAGTACTTC. Encoded protein: CASSARLGGYEQYF.

DNA for the CDR3: TGTGCCAGTAGTAACCTCGCAGGGGGCTCCTACGAGCAGTACTTC. Translating it yields CASSNLAGGSYEQYF. The rearrangement uses TRBV19 and TRBJ2-7; 7 bases are a match to TRBD1. Trimming took 4 bases from V and 0 from J; bases not matched to a gene: 6. This CDR3 is built from 15 residues. CDR1 and CDR2 from the germline V gene are LNHDA and SQIVND (reference sequence). Full variable domain (remainder filled in from reference TRBV19 and TRBJ2-7): DGGITQSPKYLFRKEGQNVTLSCEQNLNHDAMYWYRQDPGQGLRLIYYSQIVNDFQKGDIAEGYSVSREKKESFPLTVTSAQKNPTAFYLCASSNLAGGSYEQYFGPGTRLTVT.

The chain joins TRBV20-1 to TRBJ2-2; TRBD1 might be the D (5 bases). Germline V CDR1 and CDR2: DFQATT, SNEGSKA (reference sequence). The CDR3 is made up of 14 amino acids. Trimming cost V 1 base and J 7 bases, with 13 bases left between them. Here the CDR3 reads CSARAPGWNGELFF. Here the CDR3 DNA reads TGCAGTGCTAGAGCCCCAGGGTGGAACGGGGAGCTGTTTTTT.

This clonotype appeared a few times. The V call is TRBV12-3 or TRBV12-4, the J call TRBJ1-1; possible D gene TRBD1, 6 bases. V gave up 3 bases and J gave up 12 bases, with 11 bases separating them. The CDR3 has 11 residues. The CDR3: CASSFRRGPFF. CDR3 nucleotide sequence: TGTGCCAGCAGTTTTCGGCGGGGGCCTTTCTTT.

This clonotype has a count of ten or more. J is TRBJ2-7 and V is TRBV6-9; no definite D call. This CDR3 is built from 15 residues. Germline assignment: CDR1 MNHGY and CDR2 SVAAGI. The V gene lost 3 bases and the J gene lost 2 bases, with 14 bases spanning the gap. CDR3 protein: CASSYFPGETYEQYF. The CDR3 bases are TGTGCCAGCAGTTACTTTCCGGGTGAAACCTACGAGCAGTACTTC.

The chain uses TRBV4-3 and TRBJ1-3, with TRBD1 as a possible D gene (5 bases). Per germline, CDR1 LGHNA and CDR2 YSLEER. This CDR3 is built from 15 residues. Deletions cut 1 base from V and 4 bases from J, with 11 bases between. The CDR3 loop is CASSQAGRAGNTIYF. For the CDR3, the DNA is TGCGCCAGCAGCCAAGCCGGCAGGGCCGGAAACACCATATATTTT.

This clonotype was observed many times. The chain links TRBV5-6 to TRBJ2-6; TRBD1 might be the D (6 bases). The germline V gene has CDR1 SGHDT and CDR2 YYEEEE. The CDR3 has 15 residues. Trimming pared 1 base from V and 3 bases from J, leaving 8 bases between. CDR3 DNA: TGTGCCAGCAGCTTGACAGGGTATGGGGCCAACGTCCTGACTTTC. This sequence encodes CASSLTGYGANVLTF. Combining the CDR3 with reference TRBV5-6 and TRBJ2-6 gives the whole variable domain DAGVTQSPTHLIKTRGQQVTLRCSPKSGHDTVSWYQQALGQGPQFIFQYYEEEERQRGNFPDRFSGHQFPNYSSELNVNALLLGDSALYLCASSLTGYGANVLTFGAGSRLTVL.

CDR3 amino acids: CSVWDTLMGPNEKLFF. The CDR3 DNA sequence: TGCAGCGTATGGGACACTTTAATGGGGCCCAATGAAAAACTGTTTTTT. This chain uses TRBV29-1 with TRBJ1-4; maybe TRBD1 (6 bases). Trimming removed 6 bases at V and 5 bases at J, with 22 bases between. This CDR3 is built from 16 residues. Germline-derived CDR1 and CDR2 are SQVTM and ANQGSEA. The full variable domain, with the rest looked up from reference TRBV29-1 and TRBJ1-4, is SAVISQKPSRDICQRGTSLTIQCQVDSQVTMMFWYRQQPGQSLTLIATANQGSEATYESGFVIDKFPISRPNLTFSTLTVSNMSPEDSSIYLCSVWDTLMGPNEKLFFGSGTQLSVL.

This clonotype was seen at least ten times. The V gene is TRBV24-1, the J gene TRBJ1-1, with 8 bases that match TRBD1. This CDR3 spans 15 amino acids. The V and J ends lost 3 bases and 3 bases, in that order; junction bases with no gene match: 5. The germline CDR1 and CDR2 sequences are KGHDR and SFDVKD. CDR3 sequence reads: CATSDTGGLDTEAFF. Written as DNA, the CDR3 is TGTGCCACCAGTGATACAGGGGGTCTAGACACTGAAGCTTTCTTT.